One sample yielded the 32 T cell receptor beta chains listed below, sequenced in a study of T cell changes during pregnancy in multiple sclerosis. Assay: immunoSEQ multiplex PCR; the TCRdb copy retains only in-frame clones and omits some. The data show approximately 48,000 clones, 90% to 95% seen once. Specimen: CD4+ T cells from peripheral blood mononuclear cells, collected in the second trimester of pregnancy. These receptor sequences come from a female donor with multiple sclerosis, enrolled in a pregnancy study.

The V gene is TRBV10-1, the J gene TRBJ2-3; no reliable D call. The CDR3 spans 14 residues. Trimming took 3 bases from V and 2 from J, leaving 9 bases between them. Germline V gives CDR1 WNHNN, CDR2 SYGVQD (reference sequence). The CDR3 sequence: CASSDVRDTDTQYF. The CDR3 coding sequence is TGCGCCAGCAGTGATGTGCGAGACACAGATACGCAGTATTTT.

The V and J genes are TRBV12-5 and TRBJ1-1; tentative D call: TRBD1 (5 bases). The CDR3 sequence is 15 residues long. CDR1 and CDR2 (germline): LGHNT, FRNRAP. V lost 5 bases and J lost 4, with 17 bases in between. The CDR3 loop is CASGPGRTLVTEAFF. The DNA of the CDR3 is TGTGCTAGTGGTCCCGGAAGGACATTAGTCACTGAAGCTTTCTTT.

This clone was recorded only once. The chain carries TRBV19 and TRBJ2-2; TRBD1 matches 8 bases. The CDR3 length is 16 residues. J lost 4 bases, V lost 3 bases, and 7 bases had no gene match. From germline, CDR1 is LNHDA and CDR2 SQIVND (reference sequence). The CDR3 reads CASSIRQGAPTGELFF. DNA of the CDR3: TGTGCCAGTAGTATTCGGCAGGGGGCGCCCACCGGGGAGCTGTTTTTT.

The genes are TRBV19 and TRBJ2-5, with 8 bases lining up with TRBD1. Per the germline V gene, CDR1 is LNHDA and CDR2 is SQIVND (reference sequence). CDR3 length equals 16 residues. V gave up 1 base and J gave up 5 bases; unmatched junction bases: 9. The CDR3 sequence is CASSIVGQGGGETQYF. The CDR3, as DNA: TGTGCCAGTAGTATAGTTGGACAGGGAGGAGGTGAGACCCAGTACTTC.

V gene TRBV30 combines with J gene TRBJ1-6; 7 bases are shared with TRBD1. Germline trimming cut 3 bases from V and 1 base from J; bases unmatched to any gene: 9. The CDR3 runs to 17 residues. Germline loops: CDR1 GTSNPN, CDR2 SVGIG (reference sequence). The CDR3 DNA is TGTGCCTGGAGGGACCACAGGGGTGGTTCCTATAATTCACCCCTCCACTTT. This sequence encodes CAWRDHRGGSYNSPLHF. Filled out from reference TRBV30 and TRBJ1-6, the complete variable domain reads SQTIHQWPATLVQPVGSPLSLECTVEGTSNPNLYWYRQAAGRGLQLLFYSVGIGQISSEVPQNLSASRPQDRQFILSSKKLLLSDSGFYLCAWRDHRGGSYNSPLHFGNGTRLTVT.

This sequence joins TRBV6-4 and TRBJ2-1, with 8 bases identical to TRBD1. J lost 8 bases, V lost 4 bases, and 7 bases had no gene match. The V gene's germline CDR1 is MRHNA and CDR2 SNTAGT. CDR3 length: 14 residues. DNA for the CDR3: TGTGCCAGCAGTGCCCGGGCAGGGGGCCATGAGCAGTTCTTC. It translates to CASSARAGGHEQFF.

The chain couples TRBV10-3 to TRBJ1-5; TRBD1 matches 7 bases. The CDR3 extends over 12 amino acids. The V gene's germline CDR1 is ENHRY and CDR2 SYGVKD. The V gene end was trimmed by 3 bases and the J gene end by 7 bases; junction bases not matched to a gene: 0. In DNA form, the CDR3 reads TGTGCCATCAGTGAAGGGGGCCAGCCCCAGCATTTT. Translating gives CAISEGGQPQHF.

This clone showed up just once. This chain links TRBV5-1 with TRBJ2-7, with 7 bases lining up with TRBD2. V shed 5 bases and J 1 base; nucleotides not matched to a gene: 6. CDR3 size: 14 residues. In germline, CDR1 is SGHRS, CDR2 YFSETQ. This CDR3 reads CASSGRAGSYEQYF. CDR3 nucleotides: TGCGCCAGCAGTGGGAGGGCAGGTTCCTACGAGCAGTACTTC. Full variable domain (rest looked up from reference TRBV5-1 and TRBJ2-7): KAGVTQTPRYLIKTRGQQVTLSCSPISGHRSVSWYQQTPGQGLQFLFEYFSETQRNKGNFPGRFSGRQFSNSRSEMNVSTLELGDSALYLCASSGRAGSYEQYFGPGTRLTVT.

The chain links TRBV27 to TRBJ1-2; TRBD1 matches 8 bases. Trimming cost V 4 bases and J 4 bases; bases outside gene matches: 2. CDR3 length: 13 amino acids. Per the germline V gene, CDR1 is MNHEY and CDR2 is SMNVEV (reference sequence). The CDR3 protein is CASSSDRAYGYTF. In nucleotides, the CDR3 is TGTGCCAGCAGTTCGGACAGGGCCTATGGCTACACCTTC.

With respect to this clone: A read error may produce the germline difference seen at one junction end. V is TRBV2 and J is TRBJ1-1; maybe TRBD1 (5 bases). Per the germline V gene, CDR1 is SNHLY and CDR2 is FYNNEI. The CDR3 length is 15 residues. The CDR3 DNA is TGTGCCGGCAGTCCAGGAAGGGGCCCGAGAACTGAAGCTTTCTTT. Protein product: CAGSPGRGPRTEAFF.

This chain uses TRBV18 with TRBJ2-3, with unresolved D. Germline-derived CDR1 and CDR2 are KGHSH and LQKENI. The CDR3 sequence is 12 residues long. V was shortened by 5 bases and J by 4 bases, with 7 bases between the two germline ends. CDR3 sequence (DNA): TGTGCCAGCTCATCCGGGTCAGATACGCAGTATTTT. Translation: CASSSGSDTQYF.

The chain combines TRBV7-3 with TRBJ1-6, with D possibly being TRBD1 (6 bases). Germline CDR1 is SGHTA and CDR2 is FQGTGA. The CDR3 has 14 residues. The V end lost 5 bases, the J end lost 12 bases, and 17 bases lay between the germline ends. The CDR3 coding sequence is TGTGCCAGCAGCCTACAGGGTAGACTTTTACCCCTCCACTTT. Protein product: CASSLQGRLLPLHF.

The V gene is TRBV7-2, the J gene TRBJ2-1; no definite D call. Germline V gene sequence: CDR1 SGHTA, CDR2 FQGNSA. CDR3 length: 14 residues. The V and J ends lost 2 bases and 8 bases respectively, with 13 bases between them. In DNA form, the CDR3 reads TGTGCCAGCAGCTTAATTTTAGCAGCCCATGAGCAGTTCTTC. It is translated as CASSLILAAHEQFF.

This chain joins TRBV29-1 and TRBJ1-3, with 9 positions matching TRBD1. V was clipped by 7 bases and J by 4 bases; unmatched bases: 5. From germline, CDR1 is SQVTM and CDR2 ANQGSEA. The CDR3 has 13 amino acids. CDR3 protein: CSGGTGKGNTIYF. The CDR3 DNA is TGCAGCGGGGGGACAGGGAAAGGAAACACCATATATTTT.

The V call is TRBV5-4, the J call TRBJ2-2; 8 bases match TRBD1. Germline values: CDR1 SGHNT, CDR2 YYREEE (reference sequence). The V gene end was trimmed by 4 bases and the J gene end by 5 bases; junction bases not matched to a gene: 4. CDR3 length: 14 amino acids. The DNA for the CDR3 is TGTGCCAGCAGCCCCCGGACAGGGACCGGGGAGCTGTTTTTT. Amino acids: CASSPRTGTGELFF.

This chain uses TRBV5-1 with TRBJ1-2; D gene uncertain. Trimming removed 4 bases from V and 4 bases from J, with 11 bases in between. Germline CDR1 and CDR2: SGHRS and YFSETQ. This CDR3 has 13 residues. The CDR3 DNA sequence: TGCGCCAGCAGCAAGGAGGTGGTCTATGGCTACACCTTC. Protein sequence: CASSKEVVYGYTF. The full variable domain, completed using reference TRBV5-1 and TRBJ1-2, is KAGVTQTPRYLIKTRGQQVTLSCSPISGHRSVSWYQQTPGQGLQFLFEYFSETQRNKGNFPGRFSGRQFSNSRSEMNVSTLELGDSALYLCASSKEVVYGYTFGSGTRLTVV.

The chain uses TRBV30 and TRBJ1-1; 8 bases match TRBD1. V dropped 4 bases and J dropped 4; count of bases not matched to a gene: 5. This CDR3 contains 13 residues. Germline assignment: CDR1 GTSNPN and CDR2 SVGIG (reference sequence). In DNA, the CDR3 is TGTGCCTGGAAGGGCAGGGGGCTCACTGAAGCTTTCTTT. Translation gives CAWKGRGLTEAFF.

The CDR3 region is CASSLQGTDGYTF. CDR3 in DNA: TGTGCCAGCAGCTTGCAGGGGACGGATGGCTACACCTTC. The chain employs TRBV5-4 and TRBJ1-2, with D maybe TRBD1 (6 bases). V was clipped by 1 base and J by 6 bases, with 10 bases between them. The germline CDR1 and CDR2 sequences are SGHNT and YYREEE (reference sequence). The CDR3 is 13 amino acids. The whole variable domain, filled in from reference TRBV5-4 and TRBJ1-2, reads ETGVTQSPTHLIKTRGQQVTLRCSSQSGHNTVSWYQQALGQGPQFIFQYYREEENGRGNFPPRFSGLQFPNYSSELNVNALELDDSALYLCASSLQGTDGYTFGSGTRLTVV.

The chain links TRBV6-1 to TRBJ2-7, with 11 bases lining up with TRBD1. The V gene's germline CDR1 is MNHNS and CDR2 SASEGT. The CDR3 is 14 residues long. Unmatched junction bases numbered 5, after V lost 7 bases and J lost 3 bases. CDR3 protein: CASTGTGGNYEQYF. The CDR3 bases are TGTGCCAGCACGGGGACAGGGGGAAACTACGAGCAGTACTTC.

V gene TRBV7-3 combines with J gene TRBJ2-2, with TRBD1 matching over 7 bases. This CDR3 is built from 20 residues. The ends lost 1 base at V and 0 bases at J; junction bases unmatched: 14. CDR1 and CDR2 from the germline V gene are SGHTA and FQGTGA. The CDR3 coding sequence is TGTGCCAGCAGCTTAATTCCTCAGGGGGTTCACCTCGCGAACACCGGGGAGCTGTTTTTT. Amino acids: CASSLIPQGVHLANTGELFF. The full variable domain, rest sourced from reference TRBV7-3 and TRBJ2-2, is GAGVSQTPSNKVTEKGKYVELRCDPISGHTALYWYRQSLGQGPEFLIYFQGTGAADDSGLPNDRFFAVRPEGSVSTLKIQRTERGDSAVYLCASSLIPQGVHLANTGELFFGEGSRLTVL.

This rearrangement joins TRBV11-3 to TRBJ2-3; D unresolved. This CDR3 contains 15 residues. CDR1 is SGHNT, CDR2 YENEEA, per germline. V gave up 0 bases and J gave up 3 bases, with 10 bases separating them. For the CDR3, the DNA is TGTGCCAGCAGCTTAGACCCGGTGGAGACAGATACGCAGTATTTT. It yields the protein CASSLDPVETDTQYF. Combining the CDR3 with reference TRBV11-3 and TRBJ2-3 gives the whole variable domain EAGVVQSPRYKIIEKKQPVAFWCNPISGHNTLYWYLQNLGQGPELLIRYENEEAVDDSQLPKDRFSAERLKGVDSTLKIQPAELGDSAVYLCASSLDPVETDTQYFGPGTRLTVL.

This chain joins TRBV6-1 and TRBJ2-3; 7 bases line up with TRBD2. The CDR3 runs to 16 residues. CDR1 MNHNS and CDR2 SASEGT come from the germline V gene. The J segment lost 9 bases and the V segment lost 4 bases, leaving 16 bases of the junction unmatched. DNA for the CDR3: TGTGCCAGCAGTGGATCCCGGAGTAGCGGGTCTTCGACGCAGTATTTT. Translation: CASSGSRSSGSSTQYF.

The rearrangement links TRBV7-2 to TRBJ1-3, with D unclear. V was pared by 1 base and J by 0 bases, with 13 bases between. This CDR3 region has 17 residues. Looked up from germline, CDR1 is SGHTA and CDR2 is FQGNSA. CDR3 residues: CASSLEQPQNSGNTIYF. The CDR3 nucleotides are TGTGCCAGCAGCTTAGAACAGCCCCAAAACTCTGGAAACACCATATATTTT. Using reference TRBV7-2 and TRBJ1-3 for the parts outside the CDR3, the full variable domain is GAGVSQSPSNKVTEKGKDVELRCDPISGHTALYWYRQSLGQGLEFLIYFQGNSAPDKSGLPSDRFSAERTGGSVSTLTIQRTQQEDSAVYLCASSLEQPQNSGNTIYFGEGSWLTVV.

This chain links TRBV4-2 with TRBJ1-4; D remains ambiguous. Germline CDR1 reads LGHNA; CDR2 reads YNFKEQ. The CDR3 sequence is 12 residues long. V was trimmed by 8 bases and J by 6 bases, leaving 10 bases between them. The CDR3 DNA reads TGTGCCAGCCGGGGAGGGTATGAAAAACTGTTTTTT. This sequence encodes CASRGGYEKLFF.

V is TRBV25-1 and J is TRBJ2-3; 13 bases line up with TRBD2. V lost 6 bases to trimming and J lost 2 bases; unmatched junction nucleotides: 8. CDR1 MGHDK and CDR2 SYGVNS come from the germline V gene. The CDR3 totals 17 residues. Here the CDR3 reads CASRFRGLAGITDTQYF. The CDR3 nucleotides are TGTGCCAGCAGATTTAGGGGACTAGCGGGGATCACAGATACGCAGTATTTT.

The CDR3 DNA follows: TGTGCCAGCAGCGCCCCCCGGAGGCAGAACCCCTACAATGAGCAGTTCTTC. This translates into CASSAPRRQNPYNEQFF. The chain has TRBV7-8 and TRBJ2-1; D possibly corresponds to TRBD2 (5 bases). Germline CDR1 reads SGHVS; CDR2 reads FQNEAQ. The CDR3 covers 17 residues. The V and J ends lost 5 bases and 2 bases respectively, with 19 bases between them.

The V gene is TRBV10-1, the J gene TRBJ2-1; 9 bases agree with TRBD1. The CDR3 length is 18 residues. CDR1 is WNHNN, CDR2 SYGVQD, per germline (reference sequence). With V trimmed by 3 bases and J by 9 bases, 18 bases remained unmatched. CDR3 bases: TGCGCCAGCAGTGACAGGGACAGGGAATCGGACGGCGTCGGTGAGCAGTTCTTC. It specifies CASSDRDRESDGVGEQFF.

This clone was counted a single time. V and J are TRBV6-4 and TRBJ2-6, with D hard to call. The CDR3 loop spans 15 amino acids. In germline, CDR1 is MRHNA, CDR2 SNTAGT. Trimming took off 4 bases at V and 0 bases at J, with 7 bases between the two ends. This CDR3 is CASSVSSSGANVLTF. The CDR3 DNA sequence: TGTGCCAGCAGTGTTTCTAGCTCTGGGGCCAACGTCCTGACTTTC.

This sequence joins TRBV11-3 and TRBJ2-3; TRBD2 aligns across 8 bases. With 0 bases clipped from V and 7 bases from J, the junction kept 3 bases outside the gene matches. Germline V gives CDR1 SGHNT, CDR2 YENEEA. The CDR3 runs to 14 residues. This CDR3 reads CASSLDGTSNTQYF. As DNA, the CDR3 is TGTGCCAGCAGCTTAGACGGGACTAGTAATACGCAGTATTTT.

V gene TRBV30 combines with J gene TRBJ2-7; D is uncertain. Germline values: CDR1 GTSNPN, CDR2 SVGIG (reference sequence). Trimming left V 1 base short and J 7 bases short, with 11 bases between. The CDR3 sequence is 12 residues long. CDR3 sequence: CAWSDLFMEQYF. DNA for the CDR3: TGTGCCTGGAGTGACTTGTTCATGGAGCAGTACTTC. Filled out from reference TRBV30 and TRBJ2-7, the complete variable domain reads SQTIHQWPATLVQPVGSPLSLECTVEGTSNPNLYWYRQAAGRGLQLLFYSVGIGQISSEVPQNLSASRPQDRQFILSSKKLLLSDSGFYLCAWSDLFMEQYFGPGTRLTVT.

J is TRBJ1-5 and V is TRBV7-9; D gene unclear. The ends were cut back, 3 bases at V and 5 bases at J, with 8 bases in the middle. Germline-derived CDR1 and CDR2 are SEHNR and FQNEAQ (reference sequence). CDR3 length: 13 residues. CDR3 sequence reads: CASSLSYDQPQHF. For the CDR3, the DNA is TGTGCCAGCAGCTTGAGTTATGATCAGCCCCAGCATTTT.

The rearrangement uses TRBV7-3 and TRBJ2-3; 12 nucleotides line up with TRBD2. The CDR3 is 18 residues long. Trimming cost V 3 bases and J 6 bases; bases outside gene matches: 13. From germline, CDR1 is SGHTA and CDR2 FQGTGA. CDR3 residues: CASSFASGGASQGDTQYF. CDR3 coding DNA: TGTGCCAGCAGCTTTGCTAGCGGGGGGGCGTCCCAGGGCGATACGCAGTATTTT. The whole variable domain, remainder taken from reference TRBV7-3 and TRBJ2-3, is GAGVSQTPSNKVTEKGKYVELRCDPISGHTALYWYRQSLGQGPEFLIYFQGTGAADDSGLPNDRFFAVRPEGSVSTLKIQRTERGDSAVYLCASSFASGGASQGDTQYFGPGTRLTVL.